The 23 T cell receptor beta chains reported below all come from one sample, sequenced in a study of monozygotic twins with inflammatory bowel disease. Following a re-call of the 5' RACE reads, TCRdb has one entry per CDR3 protein and lacks DNA. The ten most abundant clones cover around 2.6% of a sample with a few hundred thousand distinct CDR3 sequences. The specimen sequenced was blood. These TCRs come from a human donor with ulcerative colitis or Crohn's disease, or a healthy co-twin of an affected twin (not recorded which).

The chain recombines TRBV12-3 or TRBV12-4 with TRBJ2-1; TCRdb selects TRBD1, and the lack of DNA leaves this call unchecked. This CDR3 has 14 amino acids. CDR3 sequence reads: CASSFWDRGKEQFF.

J is TRBJ1-1 and V is TRBV4-3. Germline V gene data show CDR1 as LGHNA and CDR2 as YSLEER. This CDR3 has 14 residues. CDR3 residues: CASSQDSRFTEAFF.

CDR3 amino acids: CASTQGDTNYGYTF. The rearrangement uses TRBV7-8 and TRBJ1-2. CDR1 SGHVS and CDR2 FQNEAQ come from the germline V gene. This CDR3 has 14 residues.

V gene TRBV6-2 or TRBV6-3 combines with J gene TRBJ1-5; TCRdb designates TRBD1, a call that cannot be tested without DNA. There are 17 residues in the CDR3. Germline V gene lookup returns CDR1 MNHEY and CDR2 SVGEGT. The CDR3 spells CASSYPTGVGGNQPQHF.

The rearrangement joins TRBV7-9 to TRBJ2-7; TCRdb returns TRBD1, unconfirmable since there is no DNA. CDR1 is SEHNR and CDR2 is FQNEAQ in the germline V gene (reference sequence). The length of the CDR3 is 15 residues. CDR3 sequence: CASSSPADTSYEQYF.

The V gene is TRBV24-1, the J gene TRBJ1-5. Germline lookup yields CDR1 KGHDR and CDR2 SFDVKD. The CDR3 is made up of 13 amino acids. CDR3 amino acids: CATSDWVRQPQHF.

J is TRBJ1-4 and V is TRBV12-3 or TRBV12-4. This CDR3 comprises 11 residues. CDR3: CASRRREKLFF.

The chain carries TRBV11-2 and TRBJ2-3; TCRdb selects TRBD1, and the lack of DNA leaves this call unchecked. The CDR3 covers 18 residues. Germline lookup yields CDR1 SGHAT and CDR2 FQNNGV. CDR3 protein: CASSPTSPGTASTDTQYF.

The chain couples TRBV12-3 or TRBV12-4 to TRBJ2-3. CDR3 length equals 15 residues. CDR3 residues: CASSFSGGSTDTQYF.

The chain links TRBV20-1 to TRBJ1-2; TCRdb indicates TRBD1, and absent DNA this call remains unverified. CDR3 length: 16 amino acids. Germline CDR1 is DFQATT and CDR2 is SNEGSKA (reference sequence). CDR3 amino acids: CSAVPLGQGAFYGYTF.

The rearrangement links TRBV20-1 to TRBJ2-7; TCRdb calls TRBD2, which cannot be checked without DNA. The CDR3 contains 14 residues. Germline CDR1 reads DFQATT; CDR2 reads SNEGSKA (reference sequence). This CDR3 reads CSARAGGPLYEQYF.

The V call is TRBV5-6, the J call TRBJ1-6; TCRdb selects TRBD1, and the lack of DNA leaves this call unchecked. The germline gives CDR1 SGHDT, CDR2 YYEEEE. The CDR3 is 18 amino acids. The CDR3: CASSWDPGTLDYNSPLHF.

The chain links TRBV20-1 to TRBJ1-2; TCRdb designates TRBD1, a call that cannot be tested without DNA. In germline, CDR1 is DFQATT, CDR2 SNEGSKA (reference sequence). CDR3 length: 14 residues. The CDR3 loop reads CSASADGTNYGYTF.

CDR3 in amino acids: CASSPLSGTSYEQYF. The rearrangement uses TRBV18 and TRBJ2-7. This CDR3 has 15 amino acids. Germline values: CDR1 KGHSH, CDR2 LQKENI.

The chain links TRBV3-1 to TRBJ2-7. The CDR3 has 14 amino acids. Germline V gives CDR1 LGHDT, CDR2 YNNKEL (reference sequence). The chain's CDR3 is CASSQEVSSYEQYF.

J is TRBJ1-5 and V is TRBV12-5. Germline V CDR1 and CDR2: LGHNT, FRNRAP. The CDR3 covers 13 residues. The CDR3 sequence: CASGNTGSQPQHF.

The gene calls are TRBV7-2 and TRBJ2-1; the TCRdb call, TRBD1, lacks DNA for checking. Germline V gene data show CDR1 as SGHTA and CDR2 as FQGNSA. This CDR3 spans 14 amino acids. The chain's CDR3 is CALQLGGAANEQFF.

CDR3 residues: CASSSPDSYTYEQYF. The chain has TRBV7-2 and TRBJ2-7; there is no DNA to check the TCRdb D call of TRBD1. Per the germline V gene, CDR1 is SGHTA and CDR2 is FQGNSA. This CDR3 comprises 15 residues.

The chain combines TRBV6-1 with TRBJ2-2; there is no DNA to check the TCRdb D call of TRBD1. The CDR3 totals 18 residues. Germline values: CDR1 MNHNS, CDR2 SASEGT. The CDR3 sequence is CASSTGQGVWVSTGELFF.

The chain carries TRBV6-6 and TRBJ1-5. Germline CDR1 reads MNHNY; CDR2 reads SVGAGI (reference sequence). This CDR3 has 13 amino acids. Here the CDR3 reads CASSYVGLQPQHF.

The V gene is TRBV19, the J gene TRBJ2-1; TCRdb's D call, TRBD2, is unchecked because there is no DNA. The CDR3 loop spans 15 amino acids. Germline CDR1 is LNHDA and CDR2 is SQIVND (reference sequence). This CDR3 reads CASSSYSGEINEQFF.

The CDR3 sequence is CASTDGQDSYNEQFF. The V and J genes are TRBV12-3 or TRBV12-4 and TRBJ2-1. This CDR3 is built from 15 residues.

The genes are TRBV5-4 and TRBJ1-1. The CDR3 is made up of 14 amino acids. The germline gives CDR1 SGHNT, CDR2 YYREEE (reference sequence). The CDR3 is CASSLGRVATEAFF.